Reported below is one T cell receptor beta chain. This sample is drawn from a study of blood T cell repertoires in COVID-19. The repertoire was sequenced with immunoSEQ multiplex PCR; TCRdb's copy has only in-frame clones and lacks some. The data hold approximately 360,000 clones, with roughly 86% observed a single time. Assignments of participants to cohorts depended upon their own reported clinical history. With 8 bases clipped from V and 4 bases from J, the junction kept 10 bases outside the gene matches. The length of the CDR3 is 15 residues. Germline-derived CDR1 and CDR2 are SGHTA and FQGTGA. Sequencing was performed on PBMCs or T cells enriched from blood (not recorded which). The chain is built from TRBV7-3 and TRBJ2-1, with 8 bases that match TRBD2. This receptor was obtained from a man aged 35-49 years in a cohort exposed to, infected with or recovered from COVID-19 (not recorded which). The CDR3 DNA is TGTGCCAGCCGGGTCGGGACTAGTCGTTACAATGAGCAGTTCTTC. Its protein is CASRVGTSRYNEQFF.